This T cell receptor (beta chain) was identified during a study of CD8 T cells in ankylosing spondylitis. Study-wide points: Disease-linked clones reportedly concentrated significantly in matched ankylosing spondylitis synovial fluid. The authors found the disease-linked clones to be CD8+ and relatively rare in peripheral blood. Eight or nine highly homologous variants made up a TCR beta motif that seemed to typify ankylosing spondylitis blood.

Many counts were recorded for this clonotype. Antigen specificity is unknown. In germline, CDR1 is LNHNV, CDR2 YYDKDF (reference sequence). The CDR3 sequence is 15 residues long. The V gene end was trimmed by 1 base and the J gene end by 10 bases; junction bases not matched to a gene: 8. With molecular barcodes, quantitative 5'-RACE was used to make the TCR beta libraries. TCRdb ran MiXCR on the 5' RACE reads and lists one entry per CDR3 protein. The sample lists around 250,000 distinct CDR3 sequences, over 8.5% occurring once. Sequenced: blood, either unsorted or a sorted T cell fraction (not recorded which). This TCR was recovered from a male donor with ankylosing spondylitis or in good health (not recorded which). The chain has TRBV15 and TRBJ2-1, with 9 positions matching TRBD2. The CDR3 DNA reads TGTGCCACCAGCAGAGTAATGGGACTAGCCTCGGAGCAGTTCTTC. It codes for CATSRVMGLASEQFF.